The clone carrying this TCR beta chain was seen at least ten times. Its antigen is currently unknown. A sample-barcoded 5' primer and a J-beta primer mix were used in a second PCR of roughly 7 to 11 cycles. Via MiXCR, TCRdb re-called the 5' RACE reads, giving one row per CDR3 protein. The sample has about 930,000 distinct CDR3 sequences; approximately 32% are singletons. The data belong to a study of blood T cells in healthy people across ages. Study-level points and caveats: Unsorted PBMCs prevented conclusive naive versus antigen-experienced comparison. The fall in TCR beta diversity per million T cells was roughly linear with age.

With 3 bases removed from V and 8 bases from J, the gap between germline ends came to 10 bases. The CDR3 length is 12 residues. Germline V gene data show CDR1 as MNHNS and CDR2 as SASEGT. These same data were also listed under a study on T cells of mothers and their children. That report notes: Second-PCR amplification with M1S added sample barcodes and 2-4 random nucleotides.

The chain employs TRBV6-1 and TRBJ1-2; possible D gene TRBD1, 6 bases. Sequencing was done on a sample of blood. This TCR derives from a woman between 40 and 50 years old in good health. CDR3 coding DNA: TGTGCCAGCAGTGAGAGGGACATGGGCTACACCTTC. Protein product: CASSERDMGYTF.